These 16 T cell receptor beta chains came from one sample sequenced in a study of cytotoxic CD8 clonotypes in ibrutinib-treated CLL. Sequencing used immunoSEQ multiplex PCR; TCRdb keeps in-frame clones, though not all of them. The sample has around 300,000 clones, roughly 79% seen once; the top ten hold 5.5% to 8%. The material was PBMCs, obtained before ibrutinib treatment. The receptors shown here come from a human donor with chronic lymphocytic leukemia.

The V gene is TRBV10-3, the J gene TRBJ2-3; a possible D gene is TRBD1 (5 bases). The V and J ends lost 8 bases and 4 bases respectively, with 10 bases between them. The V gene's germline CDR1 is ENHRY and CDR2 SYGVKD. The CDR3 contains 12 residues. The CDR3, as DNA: TGTGCCATCGGGGCTCTGGCAGATACGCAGTATTTT. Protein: CAIGALADTQYF.

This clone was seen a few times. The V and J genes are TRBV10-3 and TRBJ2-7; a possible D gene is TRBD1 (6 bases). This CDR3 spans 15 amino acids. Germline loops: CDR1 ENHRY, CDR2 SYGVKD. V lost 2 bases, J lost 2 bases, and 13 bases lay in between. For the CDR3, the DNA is TGTGCCATCAGTGAGGGTCGAGGGGGACCCTACGAGCAGTACTTC. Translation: CAISEGRGGPYEQYF.

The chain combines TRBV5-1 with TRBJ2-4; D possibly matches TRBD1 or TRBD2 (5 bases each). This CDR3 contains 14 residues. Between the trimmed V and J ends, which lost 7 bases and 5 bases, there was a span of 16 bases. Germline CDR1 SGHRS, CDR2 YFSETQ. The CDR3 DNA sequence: TGCGCCAGCGGGGGTTCAGACAGTGAAAACATTCAGTACTTC. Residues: CASGGSDSENIQYF.

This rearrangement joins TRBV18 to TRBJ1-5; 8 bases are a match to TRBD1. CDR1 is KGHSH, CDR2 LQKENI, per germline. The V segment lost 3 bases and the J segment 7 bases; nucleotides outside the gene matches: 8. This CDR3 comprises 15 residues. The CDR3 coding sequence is TGTGCCAGCTCACCCGGGACAGGAGGAGGACAGCCCCAGCATTTT. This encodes CASSPGTGGGQPQHF.

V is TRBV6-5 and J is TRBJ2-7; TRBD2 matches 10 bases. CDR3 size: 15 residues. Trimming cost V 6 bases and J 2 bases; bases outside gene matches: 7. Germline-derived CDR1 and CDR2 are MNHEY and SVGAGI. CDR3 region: CASRLGLAETYEQYF. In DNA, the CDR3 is TGTGCCAGCAGGCTCGGACTAGCGGAAACCTACGAGCAGTACTTC.

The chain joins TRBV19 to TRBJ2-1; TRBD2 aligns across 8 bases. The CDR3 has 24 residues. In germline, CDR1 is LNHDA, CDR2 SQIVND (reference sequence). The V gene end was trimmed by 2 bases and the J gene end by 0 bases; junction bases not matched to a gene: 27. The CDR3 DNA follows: TGTGCCAGTAGTATACCCTTCGGGCTCCCGGGACTAGGGGATAGTGGGCACTCCTACAATGAGCAGTTCTTC. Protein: CASSIPFGLPGLGDSGHSYNEQFF.

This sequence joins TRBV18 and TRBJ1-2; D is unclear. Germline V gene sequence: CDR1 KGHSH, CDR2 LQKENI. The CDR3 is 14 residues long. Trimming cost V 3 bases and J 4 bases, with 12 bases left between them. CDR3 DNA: TGTGCCAGCTCACCGACGGATGTACTCTATGGCTACACCTTC. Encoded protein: CASSPTDVLYGYTF.

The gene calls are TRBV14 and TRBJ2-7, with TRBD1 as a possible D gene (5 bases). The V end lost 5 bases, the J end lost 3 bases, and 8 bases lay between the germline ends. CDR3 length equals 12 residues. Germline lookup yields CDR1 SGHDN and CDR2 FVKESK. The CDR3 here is CASSSDSYEQYF. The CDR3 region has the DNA TGTGCCAGCAGCTCAGACAGCTACGAGCAGTACTTC.

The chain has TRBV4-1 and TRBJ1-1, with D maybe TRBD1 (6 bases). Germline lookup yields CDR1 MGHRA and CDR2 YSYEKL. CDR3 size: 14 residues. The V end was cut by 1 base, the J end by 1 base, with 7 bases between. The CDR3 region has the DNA TGCGCCAGCAGCCAAGCGACAGGGAACACTGAAGCTTTCTTT. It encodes CASSQATGNTEAFF.

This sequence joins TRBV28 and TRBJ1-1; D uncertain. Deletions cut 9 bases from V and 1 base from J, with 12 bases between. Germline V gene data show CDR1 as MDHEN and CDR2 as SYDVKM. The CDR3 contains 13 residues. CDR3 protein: CASRHPSNTEAFF. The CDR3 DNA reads TGTGCCAGTCGGCACCCTTCGAACACTGAAGCTTTCTTT.

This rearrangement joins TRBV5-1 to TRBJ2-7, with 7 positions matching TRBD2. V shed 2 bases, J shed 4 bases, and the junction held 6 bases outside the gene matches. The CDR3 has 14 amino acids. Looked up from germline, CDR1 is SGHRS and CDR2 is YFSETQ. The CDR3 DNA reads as TGCGCCAGCAGCTTATCCGGGAGGATTTACGAGCAGTACTTC. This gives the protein CASSLSGRIYEQYF.

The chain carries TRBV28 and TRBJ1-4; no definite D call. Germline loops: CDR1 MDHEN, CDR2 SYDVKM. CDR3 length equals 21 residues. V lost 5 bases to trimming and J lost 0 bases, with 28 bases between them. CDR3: CASSPRALFFVVTATNEKLFF. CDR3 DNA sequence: TGTGCCAGCAGTCCCCGAGCCCTCTTCTTCGTCGTCACCGCAACTAATGAAAAACTGTTTTTT. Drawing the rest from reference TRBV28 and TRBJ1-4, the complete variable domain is DVKVTQSSRYLVKRTGEKVFLECVQDMDHENMFWYRQDPGLGLRLIYFSYDVKMKEKGDIPEGYSVSREKKERFSLILESASTNQTSMYLCASSPRALFFVVTATNEKLFFGSGTQLSVL.

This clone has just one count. For the CDR3, the DNA is TGTGCCAGCAGTGGAACCCGGGACAGGATGAACACTGAAGCTTTCTTT. Its translation: CASSGTRDRMNTEAFF. The chain joins TRBV2 to TRBJ1-1, with 8 bases lining up with TRBD1. V was pared by 4 bases and J by 0 bases, with 7 bases of the junction left unmatched. Germline V CDR1 and CDR2: SNHLY, FYNNEI. There are 16 residues in the CDR3.

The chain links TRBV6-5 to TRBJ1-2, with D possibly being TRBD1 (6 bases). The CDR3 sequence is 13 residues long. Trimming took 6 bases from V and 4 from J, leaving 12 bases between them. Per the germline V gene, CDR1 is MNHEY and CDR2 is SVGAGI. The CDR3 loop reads CASSQGRSYGYTF. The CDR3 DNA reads TGTGCCAGCAGCCAGGGGCGAAGCTATGGCTACACCTTC.

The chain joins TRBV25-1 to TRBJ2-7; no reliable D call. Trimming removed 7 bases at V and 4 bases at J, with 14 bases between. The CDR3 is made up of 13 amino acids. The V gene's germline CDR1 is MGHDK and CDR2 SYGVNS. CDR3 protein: CASTGTSFYEQYF. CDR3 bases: TGTGCCAGCACGGGTACGAGTTTTTACGAGCAGTACTTC.

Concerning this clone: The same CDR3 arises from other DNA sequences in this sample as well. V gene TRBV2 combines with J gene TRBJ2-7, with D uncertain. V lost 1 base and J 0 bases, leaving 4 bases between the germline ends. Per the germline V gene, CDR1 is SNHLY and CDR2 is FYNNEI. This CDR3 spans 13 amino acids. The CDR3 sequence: CASSEGNSYEQYF. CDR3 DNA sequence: TGTGCCAGCAGTGAAGGGAACTCCTACGAGCAGTACTTC.